This T cell receptor beta chain was identified in a study of T cells in Graves' hyperthyroidism and ophthalmopathy (dated by TCRdb to about 2019). General notes on the study: Peripheral blood samples were taken at initial diagnosis, before any treatment was given. For training and testing, the roughly 93 patients in the discovery cohort were randomly divided in a 7:3 ratio. Once sampling was done, hyperthyroidism patients were given methimazole at a starting dose of 30 mg daily, whereas ophthalmopathy patients were given high-dose intravenous methylprednisolone. Prospective prediction of ophthalmopathy was tested in an independent validation cohort of approximately 18 hyperthyroidism patients and 15 to 17 patients who later progressed to ophthalmopathy. In six Graves' hyperthyroidism patients, the study also compared T-cell repertoires from thyroid tissue with T-cell repertoires from blood. TCR Vbeta CDR3 sequencing of roughly 140 peripheral blood samples (under 45 ophthalmopathy, 75 to 80 hyperthyroidism and approximately 17 progressor patients) is reported in the paper. A discovery cohort of about a hundred patients, 43 with Graves' ophthalmopathy and more than 55 with stable Graves' hyperthyroidism, was used to find distinguishing TCR V-J signatures.

This clonotype has a count of ten or more. Its antigen has not been determined. The input lacks base qualities; no much larger clone sits a single base away. The investigation overall reported the following: Most expanded thyroid clonotypes (frequency above 0.001) were also found in blood, which suggests that blood repertoires may mirror thyroid immune responses. In validation, the model predicted progression to ophthalmopathy with 55% to 71% sensitivity and around 72% specificity, a median of about 6.7 months before onset. A 13 V-J signature model separated ophthalmopathy from stable hyperthyroidism, with about 88% sensitivity and roughly 81% specificity in cross-validation and 80%/75% in testing. No statistical method was used to set the sample size in advance, and investigators knew the group allocation.

The TCR beta CDR3 regions were amplified from the RNA transcripts. For the first round of RT-PCR on the TCR CDR3, the HTBI primer set was used together with the Qiagen OneStep RT-PCR kit. Libraries were constructed in a second round of multiplex PCR, after which size selection and purification were carried out. The libraries were sequenced on an Illumina HiSeq2000 using paired-end 100 bp reads. Concerning the study's data processing: Raw data were processed with SOAPnuke, discarding reads with adapters, uncalled bases, mean Phred below 15, or no exact constant-primer or identifier match. COPE v1.2.5 was used to merge high-quality paired reads, and clonotypes were defined as unique nucleotide sequences. MiTCR v1.1 was used to align the clonotypes against IMGT TRBV, TRBD and TRBJ reference segments. The analysis included only V-J combinations with a frequency above 0.0001, which together covered roughly 99% of the repertoires. A TCS score was defined as the ratio of F50 (clonal expansion) to E x V (chaos), with BLOSUM62-based TCRdist applied between CDR3 peptides within each V-J. Welch's t-statistics and random forest reduced around 510 V-J features to under 15, which were used in a naive Bayes classifier (R e1071). TCRdb passed the public sequencing reads through fastp at Q25 and MiXCR, retaining productive beta sequences. Every distinct CDR3 protein forms one entry, paired with its most common genes and DNA. The V and J calls were not made by the authors but by TCRdb's processing. A total of roughly 400,000 distinct CDR3 sequences appear in this sample, approximately 15% of them only once. Around a quarter of the sample belongs to the ten largest clones.

The germline V gene (reference sequence) provides CDR1 SEHNR and CDR2 FQNEAQ. There are 16 amino acids in the CDR3, from cysteine to phenylalanine inclusive. The retained sequence is limited to the CDR3, 48 bases, with the frame set at the first base. Germline trimming: 10 bases from V, 0 bases from J; junction bases outside gene matches: 12. Hyperthyroidism patients were newly diagnosed, had a disease duration of under 2 months, and were aged 18 to 65 years. Any patient with an uncontrolled infection, another autoimmune disease, pregnancy or lactation was excluded. Diagnoses relied on clinical symptoms, serum thyroxine and TRAb, thyroid ultrasound and orbital computed tomography. For progressor patients, blood was drawn at the first diagnosis of hyperthyroidism, before any ophthalmopathy symptoms had appeared. PBMCs were isolated from 10 ml of fresh peripheral blood by Ficoll-Paque density gradient centrifugation. Progressor patients were initially diagnosed with Graves' hyperthyroidism and developed ophthalmopathy during follow-up. Trizol reagent was used to extract total RNA, and RNA quality was then checked on an Agilent 2100 Bioanalyzer.

The clonotype originates from a woman between 18 and 30 years old with Graves' hyperthyroidism that later progressed to Graves' ophthalmopathy. The rearranged chain carries TRBV7-9 and TRBJ2-3, and 8 bases in between align with TRBD2. The source material was blood. The CDR3 loop reads CAIQAGAGTSTDTQYF. The DNA is TGTGCCATCCAAGCGGGAGCGGGAACTAGCACAGATACGCAGTATTTT. The CDR3 plus the reference TRBV7-9 and TRBJ2-3 genes for the other parts give the full variable domain: DTGVSQNPRHKITKRGQNVTFRCDPISEHNRLYWYRQTLGQGPEFLTYFQNEAQLEKSRLLSDRFSAERPKGSFSTLEIQRTEQGDSAMYLCAIQAGAGTSTDTQYFGPGTRLTVL.